Listed here are 13 T cell receptor beta chains from one sample, sequenced in a study of T cell responses to AZD1222 COVID-19 vaccine. Method: immunoSEQ multiplex PCR; TCRdb's copy keeps in-frame clones and lacks some. Of 120,000 or so clones in the sample, less than 95% were seen once. The sample here was peripheral blood, taken on day 0 of AZD1222 vaccination. Every receptor here comes from an adult in good health.

CDR3 sequence: CAWSVSGASYNEQFF. CDR3 coding DNA: TGTGCCTGGAGTGTGTCGGGAGCAAGCTACAATGAGCAGTTCTTC. This chain links TRBV30 with TRBJ2-1; a weak D match, TRBD2 (6 bases). V was cut by 0 bases and J by 3 bases, with 12 bases left in between. The CDR3 spans 15 residues. Germline CDR1 GTSNPN, CDR2 SVGIG (reference sequence).

The chain has TRBV21-1 and TRBJ2-1; the table's D call TRBD1 went unverified against the DNA. TRBV21-1 is designated a pseudogene. The CDR3 is made up of 18 amino acids. CDR3 sequence reads: CASSTNRQGPSSYNEQFF. The CDR3 bases are TGTGCCAGCAGCACTAATCGACAGGGGCCTAGCTCCTACAATGAGCAGTTCTTC.

The chain links TRBV4-2 to TRBJ1-2, with D perhaps TRBD1 (5 bases). Germline CDR1 and CDR2: LGHNA and YNFKEQ. CDR3 length: 17 amino acids. V gave up 0 bases and J gave up 0 bases, with 14 bases separating them. CDR3 amino acids: CASSQDLMGDPNYGYTF. CDR3 in DNA: TGTGCCAGCAGCCAAGACCTCATGGGGGACCCTAACTATGGCTACACCTTC.

The genes are TRBV7-9 and TRBJ2-2; no reliable D call. The CDR3 consists of 14 residues. The germline V and J ends were trimmed by 5 bases and 5 bases, with 12 bases remaining between them. CDR1 is SEHNR and CDR2 is FQNEAQ in the germline V gene (reference sequence). CDR3 loop: CASSQRGGTGELFF. In DNA, the CDR3 is TGTGCCAGCAGCCAGCGCGGTGGAACCGGGGAGCTGTTTTTT. Drawing the rest from reference TRBV7-9 and TRBJ2-2, the complete variable domain is DTGVSQNPRHKITKRGQNVTFRCDPISEHNRLYWYRQTLGQGPEFLTYFQNEAQLEKSRLLSDRFSAERPKGSFSTLEIQRTEQGDSAMYLCASSQRGGTGELFFGEGSRLTVL.

This chain links TRBV29-1 with TRBJ1-2, with a tentative D call TRBD1 (6 bases). This CDR3 has 13 amino acids. The germline gives CDR1 SQVTM, CDR2 ANQGSEA. Trimming pared 3 bases from V and 3 bases from J, leaving 11 bases between. DNA for the CDR3: TGCAGCGTTGAGGGGGGCTGGGACTATGGCTACACCTTC. Translating gives CSVEGGWDYGYTF. Using reference TRBV29-1 and TRBJ1-2 for the parts outside the CDR3, the full variable domain is SAVISQKPSRDICQRGTSLTIQCQVDSQVTMMFWYRQQPGQSLTLIATANQGSEATYESGFVIDKFPISRPNLTFSTLTVSNMSPEDSSIYLCSVEGGWDYGYTFGSGTRLTVV.

J is TRBJ1-6 and V is TRBV28; the match to TRBD1 covers 8 bases. The CDR3 spans 15 residues. Per the germline V gene, CDR1 is MDHEN and CDR2 is SYDVKM. With V trimmed by 1 base and J by 9 bases, 5 bases remained unmatched. As DNA, the CDR3 is TGTGCCAGCAGTTTATCCGGGACAGGCAGTTCACCCCTCCACTTT. Its protein product is CASSLSGTGSSPLHF.

This clone occurred once. V gene TRBV9 combines with J gene TRBJ1-5; possibly TRBD1 for D (6 bases). Germline V lookup: CDR1 SGDLS, CDR2 YYNGEE. The length of the CDR3 is 14 residues. V lost 5 bases and J lost 3, with 12 bases in between. Here the CDR3 reads CASSTGQLNQPQHF. In nucleotides, the CDR3 is TGTGCCAGCAGTACCGGACAGCTCAATCAGCCCCAGCATTTT.

The chain recombines TRBV12-3 or TRBV12-4 with TRBJ1-1; D gene ambiguous. This CDR3 region has 13 residues. Trimming shortened V by 5 bases and J by 0 bases, and 7 bases separated the two germline ends. CDR3 loop: CASSREVNTEAFF. CDR3 coding DNA: TGTGCCAGCAGTCGGGAGGTGAACACTGAAGCTTTCTTT.

The rearrangement links TRBV7-6 to TRBJ1-1; possibly TRBD1 for D (6 bases). V lost 5 bases and J lost 1, with 11 bases in between. CDR3 length: 14 amino acids. Germline CDR1 is SGHVS and CDR2 is FNYEAQ. The chain's CDR3 is CASSQTGANTEAFF. CDR3 nucleotide sequence: TGTGCCAGCAGCCAGACGGGGGCGAACACTGAAGCTTTCTTT.

In its sample, this clone was seen once. The chain couples TRBV30 to TRBJ1-2, with D uncertain. Deletions cut 3 bases from V and 8 bases from J, with 7 bases between. CDR3 length equals 10 residues. Per the germline V gene, CDR1 is GTSNPN and CDR2 is SVGIG (reference sequence). The CDR3 spells CAWSPLGYTF. Here the CDR3 DNA reads TGTGCCTGGAGCCCGCTGGGCTACACCTTC.

This chain connects TRBV2 to TRBJ2-3; 10 bases map to TRBD1. Trimming at V came to 4 bases and at J to 5 bases, leaving 0 bases not matched to a gene. Germline V gene data show CDR1 as SNHLY and CDR2 as FYNNEI. CDR3 length: 13 residues. The CDR3 loop is CASSGTGGDTQYF. The CDR3 nucleotides are TGTGCCAGCAGTGGGACAGGGGGAGATACGCAGTATTTT.

The chain recombines TRBV7-8 with TRBJ2-4; D possibly corresponds to TRBD1 (7 bases). Germline V lookup: CDR1 SGHVS, CDR2 FQNEAQ. V lost 5 bases to trimming and J lost 3 bases, with 11 bases between them. CDR3 length equals 14 residues. The CDR3 loop reads CASSPQGGKNIQYF. The CDR3 DNA is TGTGCCAGCAGCCCGCAGGGGGGCAAAAACATTCAGTACTTC.

V gene TRBV29-1 combines with J gene TRBJ1-4; 8 positions match TRBD1. This CDR3 region has 12 residues. Looked up from germline, CDR1 is SQVTM and CDR2 is ANQGSEA. The ends lost 7 bases at V and 8 bases at J; junction bases unmatched: 6. The CDR3 DNA sequence: TGCAGCGCGGCAGGGGGCGGCGAAAAACTGTTTTTT. This translates into CSAAGGGEKLFF.